This T cell receptor (beta chain) was observed in a study of blood T cell repertoires in COVID-19. Study as a whole: The analysed material was cDNA or gDNA that came from T cells, B-cell-depleted T cells, or PBMCs.

Original methodology: It was from reference gene primer amplification that nucleated cell counts were estimated. The table came from immunoSEQ multiplex PCR; TCRdb's copy has only in-frame clones and leaves some out. D and trimming come from the DNA, and the V and J calls and clone size come from that table. In the table there are some 140,000 clones, about 73% of which are singletons. Germline-derived CDR1 and CDR2 are MGHRA and YSYEKL. This CDR3 has 15 amino acids. V lost 2 bases and J lost 8, with 18 bases in between. What was sequenced was peripheral blood. This receptor was taken from a man aged 80 or over with acute or convalescent COVID-19. This chain links TRBV4-1 with TRBJ1-2, with D possibly being TRBD1 (6 bases). CDR3 in DNA: TGCGCCAGCAGCCAAAGAGTCGGCGGGGGCGACGGCTACACCTTC. As protein: CASSQRVGGGDGYTF.